The next 19 T cell receptor beta chains were all read from a single sample in a study of T-cell reconstitution after alpha-beta-depleted transplantation in children. The library targeted TCRbeta and was prepared with unique molecular identifiers. Each CDR3 protein is one row after TCRdb ran MiXCR on the PCR reads. Here the sample spans 300,000 to 350,000 distinct CDR3 sequences, around 25% being singletons. The sample was PBMCs, mostly from graft donor cells, taken 180 days after TCRalphabeta/CD19-depleted stem cell transplant. The receptors were gathered from a male patient younger than 18 who had a stem cell transplant for acute lymphoblastic leukemia, so the T cells may come from the graft donor.

There are a few counts of this clonotype. The CDR3 nucleotides are TGTGCCATTCTCGGACAGGGGTGGTACGAGCAGTACTTC. This translates into CAILGQGWYEQYF. The chain couples TRBV12-3 or TRBV12-4 to TRBJ2-7; TRBD1 matches at 9 bases. Trimming took 10 bases from V and 4 from J; bases not matched to a gene: 8. The CDR3 sequence is 13 residues long.

This clonotype was detected a few times. The J gene is TRBJ2-5, the V gene TRBV12-3 or TRBV12-4; 10 bases are shared with TRBD1. V dropped 1 base and J dropped 4; count of bases not matched to a gene: 12. This CDR3 is 18 amino acids long. For the CDR3, the DNA is TGTGCCAGCAGTTTAGGCCTTCGACAGGGGGCTGCTCGAGAGACCCAGTACTTC. Amino acid sequence: CASSLGLRQGAARETQYF.

The chain recombines TRBV12-3 or TRBV12-4 with TRBJ2-7; D may be TRBD2 (6 bases). V lost 4 bases and J 11 bases, leaving 15 bases between the germline ends. This CDR3 has 12 amino acids. DNA for the CDR3: TGTGCCAGCAGTTCAGGAGGGCGGGTGGAGTACTTC. Protein: CASSSGGRVEYF.

This clonotype was seen only a few times. The chain combines TRBV15 with TRBJ2-1, with 14 nucleotides matching TRBD2. Germline V gives CDR1 LNHNV, CDR2 YYDKDF (reference sequence). The CDR3 has 20 residues. The V segment lost 0 bases and the J segment 7 bases; nucleotides outside the gene matches: 14. CDR3 protein: CATSRDGRRLAGGPSNEQFF. The CDR3 DNA reads TGTGCCACCAGCAGAGATGGGAGGAGACTAGCGGGAGGGCCCTCGAATGAGCAGTTCTTC.

This clonotype has only a few counts. The chain is built from TRBV5-6 and TRBJ2-5, with 9 bases aligning to TRBD1. The CDR3 contains 17 residues. The germline gives CDR1 SGHDT, CDR2 YYEEEE. Trimming cost V 0 bases and J 1 base; bases outside gene matches: 7. The DNA of the CDR3 is TGTGCCAGCAGCTTGGCCGGGACAGGGTGGGTCCAAGAGACCCAGTACTTC. This encodes CASSLAGTGWVQETQYF. The full variable domain, with the rest looked up from reference TRBV5-6 and TRBJ2-5, is DAGVTQSPTHLIKTRGQQVTLRCSPKSGHDTVSWYQQALGQGPQFIFQYYEEEERQRGNFPDRFSGHQFPNYSSELNVNALLLGDSALYLCASSLAGTGWVQETQYFGPGTRLLVL.

The chain links TRBV7-9 to TRBJ1-1, with 8 bases lining up with TRBD1. This CDR3 region has 15 residues. Per the germline V gene, CDR1 is SEHNR and CDR2 is FQNEAQ (reference sequence). V was pared by 1 base and J by 6 bases, with 7 bases of the junction left unmatched. CDR3 amino acids: CASSLVTGGKPEAFF. In DNA form, the CDR3 reads TGTGCCAGCAGCTTAGTAACAGGGGGGAAACCTGAAGCTTTCTTT.

This clonotype was detected a few times. The DNA of the CDR3 is TGTGCCAGTCGGCATGGTAGCGGGGGGGCCTACAATGAGCAGTTCTTC. Translated: CASRHGSGGAYNEQFF. The V and J genes are TRBV7-9 and TRBJ2-1; the match to TRBD2 covers 11 bases. V was clipped by 9 bases and J by 2 bases; unmatched bases: 9. The CDR3 is 16 residues long. Germline CDR1 and CDR2: SEHNR and FQNEAQ (reference sequence).

In nucleotides, the CDR3 is TGCAGTGCTGATACCCGGGTGGTGAACACTGAAGCTTTCTTT. This codes for CSADTRVVNTEAFF. The chain links TRBV20-1 to TRBJ1-1; D gene uncertain. Germline-derived CDR1 and CDR2 are DFQATT and SNEGSKA (reference sequence). The CDR3 is 14 amino acids. The V end lost 5 bases, the J end lost 0 bases, and 13 bases lay between the germline ends.

V gene TRBV12-3 or TRBV12-4 combines with J gene TRBJ1-3, with unresolved D. The CDR3 sequence is 13 residues long. V was trimmed by 6 bases and J by 0 bases, leaving 6 bases between them. The CDR3, as DNA: TGTGCCAGCAGGCCCAGCTCTGGAAACACCATATATTTT. It codes for CASRPSSGNTIYF.

J is TRBJ2-7 and V is TRBV6-5; 10 nucleotides match TRBD1. CDR1 MNHEY and CDR2 SVGAGI come from the germline V gene. The CDR3 consists of 16 residues. The junction had 7 bases not matched to a gene; V was cut back by 2 bases and J by 3 bases. CDR3 DNA sequence: TGTGCCAGCAGTTACGGGACAGGGGTTCTTTTCTACGAGCAGTACTTC. This encodes CASSYGTGVLFYEQYF.

This clonotype showed up just a few times. CDR3 nucleotides: TGTGCCAGCAGTTACGGGGTAGCGGGGTTATACAATGAGCAGTTCTTC. It codes for CASSYGVAGLYNEQFF. The chain is built from TRBV6-5 and TRBJ2-1; 8 bases are shared with TRBD2. The CDR3 runs 16 residues. The ends lost 2 bases at V and 4 bases at J; junction bases unmatched: 7. CDR1 MNHEY and CDR2 SVGAGI come from the germline V gene.

This clonotype has a handful of counts. This sequence joins TRBV6-1 and TRBJ1-4; D gene uncertain. The CDR3 covers 14 residues. V shed 8 bases and J shed 10 bases, with 20 bases lying between them. Per germline, CDR1 MNHNS and CDR2 SASEGT. In nucleotides, the CDR3 is TGTGCCAGCCAAAACGATCCGGCCTTTGGAAAACTGTTTTTT. Amino acid sequence: CASQNDPAFGKLFF.

The CDR3 spells CASSPPWLAEGYNEQFF. The CDR3 DNA reads TGTGCCAGCAGTCCCCCCTGGCTAGCGGAGGGGTACAATGAGCAGTTCTTC. V gene TRBV12-3 or TRBV12-4 combines with J gene TRBJ2-1; 7 nucleotides match TRBD2. V trimming: 5 bases; J trimming: 4 bases; junction bases outside the gene matches: 14. This CDR3 is 17 amino acids long.

Only a few counts were recorded for this clonotype. The gene calls are TRBV5-6 and TRBJ1-1; 8 nucleotides match TRBD1. The CDR3 has 14 residues. Trimming removed 0 bases from V and 7 bases from J; junction bases left unmatched: 5. Germline CDR1 reads SGHDT; CDR2 reads YYEEEE. CDR3 nucleotide sequence: TGTGCCAGCAGCTTGGCAGGGGGCAATGGTGAAGCTTTCTTT. The encoded protein is CASSLAGGNGEAFF.

V and J are TRBV29-1 and TRBJ2-7; the D call may be TRBD1 or TRBD2 (5 bases each). Germline V lookup: CDR1 SQVTM, CDR2 ANQGSEA. CDR3 length: 14 amino acids. V gave up 2 bases and J gave up 4 bases, with 15 bases separating them. The CDR3 DNA is TGCAGCGTTGAAAAGGTGCAGGGCGGGTACGAGCAGTACTTC. It is translated as CSVEKVQGGYEQYF.

There are a few counts of this clonotype. This chain connects TRBV29-1 to TRBJ1-2; D remains ambiguous. V lost 1 base and J 2 bases, leaving 11 bases between the germline ends. The CDR3 length is 14 residues. CDR1 and CDR2 from the germline V gene are SQVTM and ANQGSEA. The CDR3 region has the DNA TGCAGCGTTGAAGTGATCACGGTGAACTATGGCTACACCTTC. Its translation: CSVEVITVNYGYTF.

The rearrangement uses TRBV7-3 and TRBJ2-1, with 9 bases matching TRBD2. This CDR3 contains 16 residues. V trimming: 2 bases; J trimming: 7 bases; junction bases outside the gene matches: 9. Germline V CDR1 and CDR2: SGHTA, FQGTGA. Written as DNA, the CDR3 is TGTGCCAGCAGCTTATACGGCGGGAGGGCGGGAAATGAGCAGTTCTTC. Protein: CASSLYGGRAGNEQFF.

The chain employs TRBV6-1 and TRBJ2-2; a possible D gene is TRBD2 (5 bases). V lost 6 bases to trimming and J lost 2 bases, with 7 bases between them. This CDR3 spans 13 amino acids. CDR1 MNHNS and CDR2 SASEGT come from the germline V gene. The chain's CDR3 is CASRLANTGELFF. The CDR3 DNA sequence: TGTGCCAGCAGGCTAGCAAACACCGGGGAGCTGTTTTTT.

Many counts were recorded for this clonotype. This chain links TRBV25-1 with TRBJ2-3; no firm D call. This CDR3 is 14 amino acids long. V was shortened by 0 bases and J by 1 base, with 5 bases between the two germline ends. Germline CDR1 reads MGHDK; CDR2 reads SYGVNS. In nucleotides, the CDR3 is TGTGCCAGCAGTGAATATGGGGGCACAGATACGCAGTATTTT. Translated: CASSEYGGTDTQYF.